This T cell receptor beta chain stems from a study of cytomegalovirus exposure and HLA in healthy donors. About this clone: Its target is unknown.

This CDR3 is built from 17 residues. Germline CDR1 is PRHDT and CDR2 is FYEKMQ (reference sequence). Trimming shortened V by 1 base and J by 0 bases, and 15 bases separated the two germline ends. The repertoire was sequenced with immunoSEQ multiplex PCR; TCRdb's copy has only in-frame clones and lacks some. The sample contains under 140,000 clones, roughly 87% of which appear only once. Findings and limits, study-wide: Reportedly, cytomegalovirus status was diagnosed with high sensitivity and specificity. The study listed 150 to 200 cytomegalovirus-associated TCR beta chains.

What was sequenced was PBMCs. This receptor was taken from a woman under 30 in good health and CMV-seronegative. The chain combines TRBV13 with TRBJ1-2; possibly TRBD1 for D (5 bases). Written as DNA, the CDR3 is TGTGCCAGCAGCTTAGCCATGGGGACTTCAGCTAACTATGGCTACACCTTC. Translation: CASSLAMGTSANYGYTF.